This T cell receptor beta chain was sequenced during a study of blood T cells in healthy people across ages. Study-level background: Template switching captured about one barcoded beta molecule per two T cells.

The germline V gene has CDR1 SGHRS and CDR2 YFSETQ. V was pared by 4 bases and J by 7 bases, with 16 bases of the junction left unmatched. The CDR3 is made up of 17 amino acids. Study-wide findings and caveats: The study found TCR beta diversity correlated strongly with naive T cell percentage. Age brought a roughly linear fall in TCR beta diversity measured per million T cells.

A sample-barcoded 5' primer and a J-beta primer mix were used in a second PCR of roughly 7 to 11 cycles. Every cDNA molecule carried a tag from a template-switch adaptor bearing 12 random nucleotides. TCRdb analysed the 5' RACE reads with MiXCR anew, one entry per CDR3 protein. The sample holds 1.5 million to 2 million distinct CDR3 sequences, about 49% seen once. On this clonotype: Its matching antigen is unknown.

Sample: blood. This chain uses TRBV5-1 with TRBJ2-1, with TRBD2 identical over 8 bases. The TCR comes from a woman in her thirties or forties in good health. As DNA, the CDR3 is TGCGCCAGCAGCCCTCACCTAGAACGGGGGGGAGGTAATGAGCAGTTCTTC. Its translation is CASSPHLERGGGNEQFF.